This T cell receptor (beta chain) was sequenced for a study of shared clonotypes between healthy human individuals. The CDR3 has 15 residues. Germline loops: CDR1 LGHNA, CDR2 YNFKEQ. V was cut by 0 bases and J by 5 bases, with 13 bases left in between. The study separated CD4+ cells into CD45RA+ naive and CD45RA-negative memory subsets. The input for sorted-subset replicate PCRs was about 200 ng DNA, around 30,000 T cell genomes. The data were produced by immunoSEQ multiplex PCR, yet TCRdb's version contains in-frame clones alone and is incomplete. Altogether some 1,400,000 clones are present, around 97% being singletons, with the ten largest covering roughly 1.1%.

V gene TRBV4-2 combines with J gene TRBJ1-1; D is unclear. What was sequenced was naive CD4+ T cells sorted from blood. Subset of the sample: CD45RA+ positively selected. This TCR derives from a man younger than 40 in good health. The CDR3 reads CASSQDSGRRTEAFF. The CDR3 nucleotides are TGTGCCAGCAGCCAAGATAGCGGGCGGCGAACTGAAGCTTTCTTT.